These 25 T cell receptor beta chains share one sample of origin, sequenced in a study of blood T cell repertoires in COVID-19. The table came from immunoSEQ multiplex PCR; TCRdb's copy has only in-frame clones and leaves some out. This table holds about 78,000 clones, about 92% found once. Sequencing input: peripheral blood. The source of these receptors is a woman between 45 and 60 years old in a cohort sampled during active COVID-19.

The chain has TRBV5-1 and TRBJ2-1; 8 bases map to TRBD2. The CDR3 runs 15 residues. From germline, CDR1 is SGHRS and CDR2 YFSETQ. The J segment lost 4 bases and the V segment lost 0 bases, leaving 3 bases of the junction unmatched. CDR3 bases: TGCGCCAGCAGCTTGGGCGCTAGCGGGTACAATGAGCAGTTCTTC. It codes for CASSLGASGYNEQFF.

This sequence joins TRBV2 and TRBJ1-5; tentative D call: TRBD1 (6 bases). Germline loops: CDR1 SNHLY, CDR2 FYNNEI. This CDR3 has 15 residues. Trimming shortened V by 1 base and J by 4 bases, and 11 bases separated the two germline ends. CDR3 loop: CASSEETGSNQPQHF. For the CDR3, the DNA is TGTGCCAGCAGTGAAGAAACAGGGAGTAATCAGCCCCAGCATTTT. Using reference TRBV2 and TRBJ1-5 for the parts outside the CDR3, the full variable domain is EPEVTQTPSHQVTQMGQEVILRCVPISNHLYFYWYRQILGQKVEFLVSFYNNEISEKSEIFDDQFSVERPDGSNFTLKIRSTKLEDSAMYFCASSEETGSNQPQHFGDGTRLSIL.

This clone appeared a single time. The V and J genes are TRBV6-5 and TRBJ1-3; D gene ambiguous. Germline V gives CDR1 MNHEY, CDR2 SVGAGI. The CDR3 extends over 12 amino acids. V was trimmed by 7 bases and J by 11 bases, leaving 15 bases between them. This CDR3 is CASTTGNRAIYF. CDR3 nucleotides: TGTGCCAGCACCACCGGGAATCGCGCCATATATTTT.

In its sample, this clone was seen once. J is TRBJ2-3 and V is TRBV12-5; 15 bases are shared with TRBD2. CDR1 and CDR2 (germline): LGHNT, FRNRAP. The CDR3 covers 19 residues. The V gene end was trimmed by 7 bases and the J gene end by 2 bases; junction bases not matched to a gene: 13. CDR3: CASATGLAGGPTITDTQYF. For the CDR3, the DNA is TGTGCTAGTGCCACCGGACTAGCGGGAGGGCCGACTATCACAGATACGCAGTATTTT.

The chain is built from TRBV10-1 and TRBJ1-4, with TRBD1 identical over 7 bases. Germline loops: CDR1 WNHNN, CDR2 SYGVQD (reference sequence). The CDR3 has 14 residues. Trimming at V came to 6 bases and at J to 8 bases, leaving 9 bases not matched to a gene. CDR3 sequence (DNA): TGCGCCAGCAGCGGACAGGTCTGGGAGGAAAAACTGTTTTTT. This gives the protein CASSGQVWEEKLFF.

The sample holds one count of this clone. V gene TRBV5-4 combines with J gene TRBJ2-3; D may be TRBD2 (6 bases). Trimming stripped 6 bases from V and 1 base from J, with 9 bases between. The CDR3 runs to 13 residues. Per germline, CDR1 SGHNT and CDR2 YYREEE (reference sequence). CDR3 bases: TGTGCCAGCACCCCTAGCGGCACAGATACGCAGTATTTT. Amino acids: CASTPSGTDTQYF.

The genes are TRBV5-8 and TRBJ1-5; 8 bases match TRBD1. Germline-derived CDR1 and CDR2 are SGHTS and YDEGEE. This CDR3 is built from 12 residues. J was trimmed by 4 bases and V by 9 bases; bases with no gene match: 3. The CDR3 sequence is CATNRGNQPQHF. The CDR3 nucleotides are TGTGCCACTAACAGGGGGAATCAGCCCCAGCATTTT.

The CDR3 is CASSESLGGNQPQHF. The CDR3 nucleotides are TGTGCCAGCAGTGAAAGCCTCGGAGGCAATCAGCCCCAGCATTTT. J is TRBJ1-5 and V is TRBV25-1; no clear D gene. CDR1 and CDR2 from the germline V gene are MGHDK and SYGVNS. V was shortened by 2 bases and J by 2 bases, with 10 bases between the two germline ends. This CDR3 has 15 amino acids.

V and J are TRBV21-1 and TRBJ1-2; the table's D gene call, TRBD1, was not cross checked with the DNA. TRBV21-1 is a listed pseudogene. The CDR3 runs to 13 residues. CDR3 sequence (DNA): TGTGCCAGCAAGGACAGAGCTAACTATGGCTACACCTTC. Its protein is CASKDRANYGYTF.

The V and J genes are TRBV5-1 and TRBJ2-3; TRBD2 is a possible D gene (5 bases). This CDR3 is built from 13 residues. Trimming cost V 0 bases and J 6 bases, with 8 bases left between them. From germline, CDR1 is SGHRS and CDR2 YFSETQ. The CDR3 loop reads CASSLGTEDTQYF. CDR3 coding DNA: TGCGCCAGCAGCTTGGGGACTGAGGATACGCAGTATTTT.

The chain recombines TRBV2 with TRBJ2-5; 9 bases are shared with TRBD1. CDR3 size: 14 residues. Germline CDR1 SNHLY, CDR2 FYNNEI. The V segment lost 6 bases and the J segment 3 bases; nucleotides outside the gene matches: 5. CDR3 region: CASRKGTGKETQYF. In DNA, the CDR3 is TGTGCCAGCAGGAAGGGGACAGGGAAAGAGACCCAGTACTTC.

This clone has only one observation. J is TRBJ2-6 and V is TRBV5-1, with D possibly matching TRBD1 (5 bases). Trimming took 1 base from V and 7 from J, leaving 12 bases between them. CDR1 and CDR2 from the germline V gene are SGHRS and YFSETQ. There are 15 residues in the CDR3. CDR3 amino acids: CASSLLQGAANVLTF. The DNA of the CDR3 is TGCGCCAGCAGCTTGCTCCAGGGCGCAGCCAACGTCCTGACTTTC.

V and J are TRBV28 and TRBJ2-7; 7 bases fit TRBD1. V lost 2 bases to trimming and J lost 2 bases; unmatched junction nucleotides: 15. CDR1 and CDR2 (germline): MDHEN, SYDVKM. This CDR3 contains 18 residues. DNA of the CDR3: TGTGCCAGCAGTTTAAGGCAGGGGGAATCCCCCGCTACCTACGAGCAGTACTTC. Its protein is CASSLRQGESPATYEQYF.

The chain combines TRBV30 with TRBJ2-5, with unresolved D. This CDR3 spans 14 amino acids. In germline, CDR1 is GTSNPN, CDR2 SVGIG (reference sequence). With 3 bases removed from V and 2 bases from J, the gap between germline ends came to 13 bases. For the CDR3, the DNA is TGTGCCTGGAGAGACCCCGGGTTACAAGAGACCCAGTACTTC. This sequence encodes CAWRDPGLQETQYF.

The V gene is TRBV5-1, the J gene TRBJ2-2; D unclear. With 0 bases removed from V and 4 bases from J, the gap between germline ends came to 13 bases. CDR3 length: 16 residues. Germline V gene data show CDR1 as SGHRS and CDR2 as YFSETQ. The CDR3 is CASSLGGRGTTGELFF. CDR3 nucleotides: TGCGCCAGCAGCTTGGGAGGCCGCGGAACCACCGGGGAGCTGTTTTTT.

This rearrangement joins TRBV6-2 or TRBV6-3 to TRBJ2-1, with 8 bases fitting TRBD2. From germline, CDR1 is MNHEY and CDR2 SVGEGT. The V segment lost 6 bases and the J segment 0 bases; nucleotides outside the gene matches: 4. The CDR3 sequence is 15 residues long. The CDR3 loop reads CASSSSGGSYNEQFF. The CDR3 nucleotides read TGTGCCAGCAGCTCCAGCGGGGGCTCCTACAATGAGCAGTTCTTC.

The chain links TRBV6-5 to TRBJ2-1; 9 positions agree with TRBD1. V trimming: 4 bases; J trimming: 9 bases; junction bases outside the gene matches: 4. In germline, CDR1 is MNHEY, CDR2 SVGAGI. The CDR3 totals 13 residues. CDR3 sequence reads: CASSSSTGGEQFF. Here the CDR3 DNA reads TGTGCCAGCAGTTCGTCGACAGGGGGTGAGCAGTTCTTC.

This chain joins TRBV24-1 and TRBJ2-2; 14 bases match TRBD2. With 4 bases clipped from V and 6 bases from J, the junction kept 3 bases outside the gene matches. The CDR3 is made up of 16 amino acids. Germline CDR1 KGHDR, CDR2 SFDVKD. Here the CDR3 reads CATSDPGLAGAGELFF. The CDR3 DNA sequence: TGTGCCACCAGTGACCCGGGACTAGCGGGAGCCGGGGAGCTGTTTTTT.

The rearrangement uses TRBV18 and TRBJ2-3; 11 bases are a match to TRBD2. The V segment lost 3 bases and the J segment 2 bases; nucleotides outside the gene matches: 4. The CDR3 has 16 amino acids. The germline CDR1 and CDR2 sequences are KGHSH and LQKENI. The CDR3 DNA follows: TGTGCCAGCTCACCGGAGGGACTAGCGGTCACAGATACGCAGTATTTT. This gives the protein CASSPEGLAVTDTQYF.

The chain is built from TRBV28 and TRBJ1-2; D uncertain. Trimming shortened V by 2 bases and J by 2 bases, and 9 bases separated the two germline ends. CDR1 is MDHEN, CDR2 SYDVKM, per germline. The CDR3 sequence is 14 residues long. As DNA, the CDR3 is TGTGCCAGCAGTTTAGGACTGACAAACTATGGCTACACCTTC. Amino acid sequence: CASSLGLTNYGYTF.

V usage is TRBV6-1 and J usage is TRBJ2-3, with 9 bases lining up with TRBD1. Germline trimming cut 0 bases from V and 4 bases from J; bases unmatched to any gene: 2. Germline V gene data show CDR1 as MNHNS and CDR2 as SASEGT. This CDR3 has 15 residues. CDR3 amino acids: CASSEAQGAADTQYF. As DNA, the CDR3 is TGTGCCAGCAGTGAAGCACAGGGGGCCGCAGATACGCAGTATTTT.

The chain couples TRBV28 to TRBJ2-7; 8 positions match TRBD1. This CDR3 has 14 amino acids. V lost 6 bases to trimming and J lost 6 bases; unmatched junction nucleotides: 10. CDR1 is MDHEN, CDR2 SYDVKM, per germline. The CDR3 region is CASRRTGSAFEQYF. The DNA for the CDR3 is TGTGCCAGCAGGAGGACAGGGTCAGCATTCGAGCAGTACTTC.

The J gene is TRBJ2-5, the V gene TRBV24-1; TRBD1 aligns across 8 bases. CDR1 KGHDR and CDR2 SFDVKD come from the germline V gene. This CDR3 contains 15 residues. V dropped 5 bases and J dropped 4; count of bases not matched to a gene: 8. The CDR3 region has the DNA TGTGCCACCAGTGCAGGACAGGGCCTAGGAGAGACCCAGTACTTC. It codes for CATSAGQGLGETQYF.

This chain uses TRBV3-1 (or the pseudogene TRBV3-2) with TRBJ1-5; D is uncertain. The CDR3 totals 15 residues. CDR1 LGHDT and CDR2 YNNKEL come from the germline V gene (reference sequence). V was shortened by 2 bases and J by 0 bases, with 8 bases between the two germline ends. The CDR3 here is CASSQSGYSNQPQHF. CDR3 DNA: TGTGCCAGCAGCCAATCGGGTTATAGCAATCAGCCCCAGCATTTT.

The V call is TRBV30, the J call TRBJ2-7; TRBD1 matches at 8 bases. Losses at the gene ends were 2 bases for V and 2 bases for J; bases not matched to a gene: 2. The length of the CDR3 is 13 residues. Germline V gene lookup returns CDR1 GTSNPN and CDR2 SVGIG (reference sequence). The CDR3: CAWSTDRAYEQYF. The CDR3 coding sequence is TGTGCCTGGAGTACGGACAGGGCCTACGAGCAGTACTTC.